This T cell receptor beta chain is drawn from a study of immune cell composition in non-small cell lung cancer. General study findings and limits: Around 80% of squamous and under 35% of adenocarcinoma cases had tumour-associated clones >0.5%. Tumour-reactive clones were not shown to match dominant in vivo tumour clones.

The normal lung sample lay at least 3 cm, and maximally far, from the tumour. Template was genomic DNA from frozen, unsorted single-cell suspensions. This CDR3 has 15 residues. From germline, CDR1 is LNHNV and CDR2 YYDKDF (reference sequence). Trimming took off 0 bases at V and 6 bases at J, with 14 bases between the two ends. As regards this clone: Its antigen is not known.

Here immunoSEQ multiplex PCR was the method, and the copy in TCRdb shows in-frame clones only, minus some. The sample shows about 6,000 clones, 70% to 90% of them seen only once. The sample taken for sequencing was non-adjacent lung tissue. The J gene is TRBJ1-2, the V gene TRBV15, with D maybe TRBD1 (6 bases). This TCR was sampled from a human donor with non-small cell lung cancer. CDR3 sequence reads: CATSRDRRTADGYTF. DNA for the CDR3: TGTGCCACCAGCAGAGATCGGAGGACAGCGGATGGCTACACCTTC.